Included here is one TCR beta chain sequence, with context. The source of the sample is a study of T cell responses to AZD1222 COVID-19 vaccine. Assay used: immunoSEQ multiplex PCR; TCRdb lists only in-frame clones, some missing. The sample holds some 100,000 clones, 88% seen once. The germline V gene has CDR1 MGHRA and CDR2 YSYEKL. The CDR3 runs to 14 residues. Germline trimming cut 0 bases from V and 14 bases from J; bases unmatched to any gene: 10. V and J are TRBV4-1 and TRBJ2-1; TRBD2 aligns across 7 bases. The sequencing here drew on peripheral blood, taken on day 0 of AZD1222 vaccination. The receptor's source is an adult in good health. The CDR3 region is CASSQDDWAGDKFF. For the CDR3, the DNA is TGCGCCAGCAGCCAAGATGACTGGGCGGGAGACAAGTTCTTC.